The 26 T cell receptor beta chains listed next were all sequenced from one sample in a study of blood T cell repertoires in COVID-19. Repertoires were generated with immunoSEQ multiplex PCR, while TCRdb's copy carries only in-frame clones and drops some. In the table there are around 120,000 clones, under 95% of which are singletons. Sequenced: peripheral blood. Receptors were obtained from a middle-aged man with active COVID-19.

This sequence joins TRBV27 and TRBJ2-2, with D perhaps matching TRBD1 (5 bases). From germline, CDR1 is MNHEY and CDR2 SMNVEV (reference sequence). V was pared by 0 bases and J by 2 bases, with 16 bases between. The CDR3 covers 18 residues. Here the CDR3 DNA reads TGTGCCAGCAGTTTATCAGGGGCGGTCACTATTAACACCGGGGAGCTGTTTTTT. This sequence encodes CASSLSGAVTINTGELFF.

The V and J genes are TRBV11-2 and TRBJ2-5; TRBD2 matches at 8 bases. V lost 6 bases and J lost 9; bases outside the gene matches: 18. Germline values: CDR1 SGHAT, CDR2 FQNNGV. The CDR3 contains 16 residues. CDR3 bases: TGTGCCAGCAGACCGGGGGAGCGGGGGCTCTCTCGGGCCCAGTACTTC. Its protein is CASRPGERGLSRAQYF.

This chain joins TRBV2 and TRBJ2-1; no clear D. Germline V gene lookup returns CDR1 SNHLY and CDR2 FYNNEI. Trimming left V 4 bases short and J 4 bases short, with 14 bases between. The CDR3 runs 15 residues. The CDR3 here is CASSATSPRYNEQFF. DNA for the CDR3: TGTGCCAGCAGTGCGACAAGTCCCCGTTACAATGAGCAGTTCTTC.

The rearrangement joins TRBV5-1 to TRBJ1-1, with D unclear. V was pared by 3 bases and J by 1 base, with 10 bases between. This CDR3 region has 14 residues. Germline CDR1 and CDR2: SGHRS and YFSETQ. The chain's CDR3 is CASSWAAGNTEAFF. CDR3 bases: TGCGCCAGCAGCTGGGCGGCGGGGAACACTGAAGCTTTCTTT.

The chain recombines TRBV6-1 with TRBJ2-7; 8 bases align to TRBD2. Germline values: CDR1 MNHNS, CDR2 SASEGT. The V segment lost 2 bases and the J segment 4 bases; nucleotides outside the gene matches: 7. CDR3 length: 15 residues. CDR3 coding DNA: TGTGCCAGCAGTGAATTTGCTAGCGGGTCGTACGAGCAGTACTTC. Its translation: CASSEFASGSYEQYF.

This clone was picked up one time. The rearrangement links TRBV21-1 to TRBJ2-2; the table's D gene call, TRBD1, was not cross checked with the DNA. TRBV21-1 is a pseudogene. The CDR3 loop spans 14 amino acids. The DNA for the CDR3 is TGTGCCAGCAGCAAGACAGGAAACACCGGGGAGCTGTTTTTT. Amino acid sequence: CASSKTGNTGELFF.

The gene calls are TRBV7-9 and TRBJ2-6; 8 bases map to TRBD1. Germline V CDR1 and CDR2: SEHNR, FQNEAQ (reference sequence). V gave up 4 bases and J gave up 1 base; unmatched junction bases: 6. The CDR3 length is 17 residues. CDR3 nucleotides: TGTGCCAGCAGCTCGGGACAGGTGGCTTCTGGGGCCAACGTCCTGACTTTC. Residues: CASSSGQVASGANVLTF.

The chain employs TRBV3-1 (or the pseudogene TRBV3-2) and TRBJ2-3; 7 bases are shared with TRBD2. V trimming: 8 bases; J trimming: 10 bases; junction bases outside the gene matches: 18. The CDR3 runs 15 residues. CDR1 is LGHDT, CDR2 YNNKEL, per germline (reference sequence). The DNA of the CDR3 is TGTGCCAGCGCTACGCACGCGGGCGGGGGACCTGCGCAGTATTTT. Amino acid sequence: CASATHAGGGPAQYF.

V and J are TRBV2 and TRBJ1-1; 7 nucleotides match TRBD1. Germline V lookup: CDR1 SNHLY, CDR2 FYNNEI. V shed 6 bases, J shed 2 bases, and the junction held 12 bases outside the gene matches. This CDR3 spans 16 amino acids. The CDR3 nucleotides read TGTGCCAGCAGCCAATTTCCCGGGACAGCAAACACTGAAGCTTTCTTT. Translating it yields CASSQFPGTANTEAFF.

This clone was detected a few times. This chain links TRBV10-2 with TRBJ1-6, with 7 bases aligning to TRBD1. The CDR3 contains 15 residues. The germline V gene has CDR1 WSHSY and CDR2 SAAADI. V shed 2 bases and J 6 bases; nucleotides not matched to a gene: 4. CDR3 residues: CASSERGQFNSPLHF. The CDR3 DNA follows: TGCGCCAGCAGTGAGAGGGGACAGTTTAATTCACCCCTCCACTTT.

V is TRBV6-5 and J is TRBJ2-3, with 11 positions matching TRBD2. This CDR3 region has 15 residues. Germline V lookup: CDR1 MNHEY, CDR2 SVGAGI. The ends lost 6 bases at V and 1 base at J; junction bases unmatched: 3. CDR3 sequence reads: CASRMTSGGTDTQYF. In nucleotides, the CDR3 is TGTGCCAGCAGGATGACTAGCGGGGGCACAGATACGCAGTATTTT.

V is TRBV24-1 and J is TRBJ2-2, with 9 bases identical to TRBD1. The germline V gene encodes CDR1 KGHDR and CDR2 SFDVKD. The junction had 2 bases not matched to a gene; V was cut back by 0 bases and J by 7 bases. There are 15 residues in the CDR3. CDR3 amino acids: CATSDLTGGFGELFF. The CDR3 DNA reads TGTGCCACCAGTGATTTGACAGGGGGCTTCGGGGAGCTGTTTTTT.

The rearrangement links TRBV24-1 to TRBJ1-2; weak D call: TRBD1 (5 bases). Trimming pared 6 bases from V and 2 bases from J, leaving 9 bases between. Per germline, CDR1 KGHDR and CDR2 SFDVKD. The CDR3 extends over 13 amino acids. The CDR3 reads CATSPGGNYGYTF. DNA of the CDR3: TGTGCCACCAGTCCCGGGGGGAACTATGGCTACACCTTC.

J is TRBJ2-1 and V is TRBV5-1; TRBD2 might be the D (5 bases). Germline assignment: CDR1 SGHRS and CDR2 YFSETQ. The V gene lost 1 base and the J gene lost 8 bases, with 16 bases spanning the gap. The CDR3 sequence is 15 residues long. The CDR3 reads CASSLMAGGRDEQFF. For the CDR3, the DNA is TGCGCCAGCAGCTTGATGGCTGGAGGTAGGGATGAGCAGTTCTTC.

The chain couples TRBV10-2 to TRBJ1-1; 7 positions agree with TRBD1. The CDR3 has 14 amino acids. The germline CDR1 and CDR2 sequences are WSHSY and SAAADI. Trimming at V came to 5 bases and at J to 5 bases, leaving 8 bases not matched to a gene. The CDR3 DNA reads TGCGCCAGCAGTTCTCGACAGGGAGAGACTGAAGCTTTCTTT. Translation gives CASSSRQGETEAFF.

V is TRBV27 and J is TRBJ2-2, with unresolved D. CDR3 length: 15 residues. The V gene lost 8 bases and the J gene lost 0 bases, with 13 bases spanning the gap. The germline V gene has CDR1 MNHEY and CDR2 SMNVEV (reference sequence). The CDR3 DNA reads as TGTGCCAGCGCAGTTTCCCCATCGAACACCGGGGAGCTGTTTTTT. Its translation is CASAVSPSNTGELFF.

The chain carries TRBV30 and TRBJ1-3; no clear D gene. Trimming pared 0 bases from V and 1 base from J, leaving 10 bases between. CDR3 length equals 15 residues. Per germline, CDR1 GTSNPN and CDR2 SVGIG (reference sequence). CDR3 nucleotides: TGTGCCTGGAGTGTGCCCCGCCGGTCTGGAAACACCATATATTTT. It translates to CAWSVPRRSGNTIYF.

The CDR3 nucleotides are TGCGCCAGCAGCCAAGTACTTACGAGCGGAGCCTACAATGAGCAGTTCTTC. Its protein is CASSQVLTSGAYNEQFF. This chain uses TRBV4-1 with TRBJ2-1, with D possibly TRBD2 on 5 matching bases. Germline assignment: CDR1 MGHRA and CDR2 YSYEKL. The CDR3 spans 17 residues. The V and J ends lost 1 base and 2 bases respectively, with 15 bases between them.

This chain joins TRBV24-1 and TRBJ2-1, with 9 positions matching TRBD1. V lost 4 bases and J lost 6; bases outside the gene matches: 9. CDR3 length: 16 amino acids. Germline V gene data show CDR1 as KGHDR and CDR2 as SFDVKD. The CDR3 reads CATSDPTGGHVNEQFF. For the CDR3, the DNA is TGTGCCACCAGTGACCCTACAGGGGGCCACGTCAATGAGCAGTTCTTC.

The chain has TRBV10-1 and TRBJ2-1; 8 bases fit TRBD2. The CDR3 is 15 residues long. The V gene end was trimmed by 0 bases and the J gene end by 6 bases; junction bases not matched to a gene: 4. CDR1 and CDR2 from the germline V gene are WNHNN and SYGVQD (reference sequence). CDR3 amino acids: CASSESSGVGNEQFF. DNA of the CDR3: TGCGCCAGCAGTGAGTCTAGCGGGGTAGGCAATGAGCAGTTCTTC.

The CDR3, as DNA: TGTGCCAGCAGCGCCGGGACTGAGTATGGCTACACCTTC. Amino acid sequence: CASSAGTEYGYTF. The chain is built from TRBV5-6 and TRBJ1-2, with D tentatively TRBD1 (5 bases). The V end was cut by 4 bases, the J end by 5 bases, with 12 bases between. The CDR3 is 13 residues long. Germline V gene data show CDR1 as SGHDT and CDR2 as YYEEEE.

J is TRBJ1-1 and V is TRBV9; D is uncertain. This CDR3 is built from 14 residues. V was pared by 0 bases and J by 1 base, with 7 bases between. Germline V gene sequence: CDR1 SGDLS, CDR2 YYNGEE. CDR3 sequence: CASSVGQANTEAFF. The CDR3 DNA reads TGTGCCAGCAGCGTAGGGCAGGCGAACACTGAAGCTTTCTTT.

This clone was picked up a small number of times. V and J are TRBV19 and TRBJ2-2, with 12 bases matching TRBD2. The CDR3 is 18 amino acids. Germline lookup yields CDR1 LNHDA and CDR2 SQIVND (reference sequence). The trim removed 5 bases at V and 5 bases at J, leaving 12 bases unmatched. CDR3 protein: CASSPSGLAGGQTGELFF. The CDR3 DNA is TGTGCCAGTAGTCCCTCCGGCCTAGCGGGAGGGCAAACCGGGGAGCTGTTTTTT.

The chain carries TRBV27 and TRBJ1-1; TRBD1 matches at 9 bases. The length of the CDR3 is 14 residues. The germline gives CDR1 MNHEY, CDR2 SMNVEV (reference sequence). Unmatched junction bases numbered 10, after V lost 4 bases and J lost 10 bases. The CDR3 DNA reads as TGTGCCAGCAGTTCGAAGCCCCTGGACAGGGGAGCTTTCTTT. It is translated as CASSSKPLDRGAFF.

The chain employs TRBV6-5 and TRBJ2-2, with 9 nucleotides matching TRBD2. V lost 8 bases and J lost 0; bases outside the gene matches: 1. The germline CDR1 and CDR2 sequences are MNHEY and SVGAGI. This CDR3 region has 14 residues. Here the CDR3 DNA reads TGTGCCAGCGGCGGGGGGGCGAACACCGGGGAGCTGTTTTTT. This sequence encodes CASGGGANTGELFF.

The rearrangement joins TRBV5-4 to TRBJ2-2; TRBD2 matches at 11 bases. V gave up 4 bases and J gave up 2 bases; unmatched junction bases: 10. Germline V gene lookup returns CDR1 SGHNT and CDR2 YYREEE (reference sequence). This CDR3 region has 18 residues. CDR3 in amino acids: CASSRPAGTSGNTGELFF. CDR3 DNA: TGTGCCAGCAGCAGACCCGCCGGGACTAGCGGCAACACCGGGGAGCTGTTTTTT.